The present TCR beta chain was sequenced within a study of T cells in Graves' hyperthyroidism and ophthalmopathy. Study-level points and caveats: Stable hyperthyroidism and ophthalmopathy were separated using 13 V-J signatures.

There are 12 residues in the CDR3. The germline CDR1 and CDR2 sequences are KGHDR and SFDVKD. V was clipped by 4 bases and J by 12 bases; unmatched bases: 5. This clonotype was seen many times. The antigen is unknown. TCR beta CDR3 region amplification was performed from RNA transcripts. A first-round RT-PCR of the TCR CDR3 used the HTBI primer set. One entry per CDR3 protein results from TCRdb running MiXCR on the multiplex PCR reads. The sample shows roughly 500,000 distinct CDR3 sequences, approximately 14% of them seen only once. Sequencing was carried out using blood. This clonotype was sampled from a young woman with Graves' hyperthyroidism that later progressed to Graves' ophthalmopathy. The chain employs TRBV24-1 and TRBJ2-1; TRBD2 matches 7 bases. As DNA, the CDR3 is TGTGCCACCAGTGAGATAGCGGGTCTGCAGTTCTTC. Its translation is CATSEIAGLQFF.